Below, 2 T cell receptor beta chains from the same sample are listed, as sequenced in a study of identical twins. From the 5' RACE reads, TCRdb called clonotypes with MiXCR, one entry per CDR3 protein. The sample has some 270,000 distinct CDR3 sequences; about 9% are singletons. The same sample was also studied in work on yellow fever vaccine responses in identical twins.

Sequenced: CD8+ T cells sorted from blood. The origin of the receptors is a woman aged 18-35 years in good health.

V gene TRBV6-5 combines with J gene TRBJ2-1; the D is unclear. The CDR3 is made up of 15 amino acids. Germline assignment: CDR1 MNHEY and CDR2 SVGAGI. V was cut by 0 bases and J by 4 bases, with 10 bases left in between. The CDR3 here is CASSYSVGAYNEQFF. CDR3 bases: TGTGCCAGCAGTTACTCGGTCGGAGCGTACAATGAGCAGTTCTTC.

This clonotype occurred many times. The CDR3 here is CASSGGALSEVNTEAFF. CDR3 sequence (DNA): TGTGCCAGCAGCGGAGGAGCTCTAAGTGAGGTGAACACTGAAGCTTTCTTT. J is TRBJ1-1 and V is TRBV7-9, with D hard to call. Germline V gene lookup returns CDR1 SEHNR and CDR2 FQNEAQ (reference sequence). The CDR3 totals 17 residues. V lost 5 bases and J lost 0, with 19 bases in between.